This T cell receptor beta chain is drawn from a study of shared clonotypes between healthy human individuals (dated by TCRdb to the early 2020s). Background for the entire study: A couple of women and a few men aged 18 to 49 years were included in the cohort. To increase sequencing depth and limit assay-specific biases, TCR repertoire library preparation and sequencing were carried out by different laboratories using diverse techniques. For each donor, three plates each were used for CD4 naive and CD4 memory, two plates were used for CD8 naive, and one plate was used for CD8 memory. Blood TCR repertoires of about five healthy adults were deeply sequenced to estimate repertoire size and the extent of clonotype sharing between individuals. Each donor's leukapheresis produced roughly between roughly 0.85 and 9.5 billion PBMCs.

Healthy HIV-negative adults with no recently reported acute infections or vaccinations were included as donors. Every donor was a Caucasian adult living in Nashville, Tennessee, USA. Magnetic negative selection was used to enrich CD4+ T cells, after which naive cells were positively selected on CD45RA and the negative fraction became the memory subset. Blood was collected by leukapheresis, and PBMCs were isolated by Ficoll-Histopaque density gradient centrifugation and then cryopreserved in liquid nitrogen vapor phase. Purity and quantity of every magnetically sorted T cell population were checked by analytical flow cytometry. Genomic DNA was isolated from each sorted fraction and quantified by UV absorbance on a Nanodrop 2000c. Notes on this clone: The antigen it binds to is not known. No base quality values were provided; no much bigger clone lies one nucleotide off.

CDR1 is given as SEHNR and CDR2 as FQNEAQ, both from the germline V gene (reference sequence). Trimming removed 5 bases from V and 3 bases from J, leaving 8 bases between the germline ends. The CDR3, cysteine through phenylalanine, is 12 amino acids long. Of the read, only the CDR3 DNA is kept; its 36 bases are in frame from base 1. Broader findings and caveats from the paper: Pairwise subsampling led to the expectation that sequencing depth would affect the degree of clonotype sharing among donors. Compared with non-shared clonotypes, the clonotypes found in all four sorted-subset donors had higher generation probabilities. Naive subsets generally had larger estimated clonotype richness than memory subsets. Even with the large sequencing depth, rarefaction of the sorted-subset datasets indicated that sequencing was incomplete. Sampling was restricted to blood, and TCR repertoires in tissue are likely to differ from TCR repertoires in blood. The small number of donors limited the genetic and exposure-history diversity represented. When several donors were compared, the shared fraction of clonotypes was about 5.2% for naive CD4, approximately 3.3% for naive CD8, about 2.4% for memory CD4, and 0.4% for memory CD8.

Using the deep immunoSEQ assay, multiplex PCR amplified TCR CDR3 regions from genomic DNA. For each cell subset, the extracted genomic DNA was distributed evenly across all wells of several immunoSEQ 96-well plates, and each plate served as one replicate. For sorted subsets, roughly 200 ng of genomic DNA, equivalent to roughly 30,000 T cell genomes, went into each replicate PCR. Purified libraries were measured with a Qubit 3.0 fluorometer, size-checked on a Bioanalyzer 2100, and measured again with the KAPA Library Quantification kit. Each immunoSEQ 96-well plate was sequenced on its own single-read 150-cycle Illumina NextSeq 550 flow cell. The source study handled its data this way. Because the immunoSEQ output included only junctional sequences and no quality scores, the filtering could not be the same as the filtering used for full-length reads. Sequences were annotated with PyIR, a Python wrapper for IgBLAST v1.9, using IMGT germline references to assign V/J genes and CDR3. Reads with weak V/J assignments (E-value above 1e-6), missing CDR3, stop codons, out-of-frame junctions, or ambiguous translated residues were removed. V3J clonotypes were defined by identical inferred V gene, J gene, and CDR3 amino acid sequence. Percentage overlap between repertoires was calculated by dividing the number of shared unique clonotypes by the size of the smaller repertoire. RTK rarefaction, the Chao1 estimator, and Recon v2.1 estimates of unobserved clonotypes were used to assess repertoire richness. For all TCRbeta clonotypes obtained by the gDNA method from a few donors, generation probabilities were computed with OLGA. The source is immuneACCESS, and TCRdb retained only in-frame sequences with V and J called. Part of the clones is not carried over; for the studies checked, unresolved V genes explain less than half of this, and the remainder is unexplained. From that table come the V and J calls and clone size; the DNA was used to work out D and trimming. The sample table holds millions of clones, of which 95% were seen once. The ten biggest clones cover 0.1% to 0.15% of the sample.

The sample comprised naive CD4+ T cells sorted from blood. The cell subset or site label on this specimen signifies: CD45RA+ positively selected. The TCR comes from a man between 18 and 29 years old in good health. The rearrangement joined TRBV7-9 to TRBJ2-7; TRBD1 is possibly the D segment (5 matching bases). CDR3 sequence: CASSDQGYEQYF. At the DNA level, the sequence is TGTGCCAGCAGCGACCAGGGCTACGAGCAGTACTTC.